The 26 T cell receptor beta chains presented below share a single source sample, sequenced in a study of T cell responses to AZD1222 COVID-19 vaccine. Assay used: immunoSEQ multiplex PCR; TCRdb lists only in-frame clones, some missing. The data contain some 180,000 clones, almost 90% of them seen just once; the ten biggest clones take up 0.45% to 0.55%. Sequencing used peripheral blood, obtained on day 0 of AZD1222 vaccination. All receptors come from an adult in good health.

This chain's CDR3 is CASSVGQGALGNTIYF. DNA for the CDR3: TGTGCCAGCAGCGTAGGGCAGGGGGCATTGGGAAACACCATATATTTT. This chain uses TRBV9 with TRBJ1-3, with TRBD1 identical over 8 bases. V lost 0 bases, J lost 4 bases, and 6 bases stayed unmatched. The CDR3 length is 16 residues. Per the germline V gene, CDR1 is SGDLS and CDR2 is YYNGEE. Full variable domain (outside the CDR3, taken from reference TRBV9 and TRBJ1-3): DSGVTQTPKHLITATGQRVTLRCSPRSGDLSVYWYQQSLDQGLQFLIQYYNGEERAKGNILERFSAQQFPDLHSELNLSSLELGDSALYFCASSVGQGALGNTIYFGEGSWLTVV.

The chain uses TRBV9 and TRBJ1-1; no clear D. There are 14 residues in the CDR3. Trimming cost V 4 bases and J 4 bases, with 14 bases left between them. Germline V gene lookup returns CDR1 SGDLS and CDR2 YYNGEE. For the CDR3, the DNA is TGTGCCAGCAGCCCTCTTAGTACAAGCACTGAAGCTTTCTTT. It specifies CASSPLSTSTEAFF.

This chain uses TRBV24-1 with TRBJ2-1; 12 bases are a match to TRBD2. Germline V gene sequence: CDR1 KGHDR, CDR2 SFDVKD. J lost 6 bases, V lost 0 bases, and 2 bases had no gene match. The CDR3 contains 16 residues. The CDR3 DNA sequence: TGTGCCACCAGTGATTTGGTGACTAGCGGGGGCAATGAGCAGTTCTTC. As protein: CATSDLVTSGGNEQFF.

The gene calls are TRBV28 and TRBJ2-7; D possibly matches TRBD1 or TRBD2 (5 bases each). Germline CDR1 is MDHEN and CDR2 is SYDVKM. CDR3 length: 15 amino acids. V was pared by 0 bases and J by 3 bases, with 12 bases between. The CDR3 here is CASSLWGTRDYEQYF. In nucleotides, the CDR3 is TGTGCCAGCAGTTTATGGGGGACCCGAGACTACGAGCAGTACTTC.

The V and J genes are TRBV2 and TRBJ1-4, with D perhaps TRBD1 (5 bases). V was cut by 6 bases and J by 7 bases, with 12 bases left in between. The CDR3 spans 13 residues. Germline CDR1 SNHLY, CDR2 FYNNEI. CDR3 DNA sequence: TGTGCCAGCAGCTACCAGGGTGTTGAAAAACTGTTTTTT. Its protein is CASSYQGVEKLFF.

On this clone itself: This CDR3 is also generated by other DNA sequences in the sample. This chain links TRBV18 with TRBJ2-5; no clear D. Trimming left V 0 bases short and J 2 bases short, with 4 bases between. The V gene's germline CDR1 is KGHSH and CDR2 LQKENI. There are 13 residues in the CDR3. CDR3 bases: TGTGCCAGCTCACCACCGGGTCAAGAGACCCAGTACTTC. Translation: CASSPPGQETQYF.

This clone came up once. V usage is TRBV6-5 and J usage is TRBJ1-4; 7 positions agree with TRBD1. This CDR3 region has 15 residues. CDR1 is MNHEY and CDR2 is SVGAGI in the germline V gene. The junction had 9 bases not matched to a gene; V was cut back by 4 bases and J by 7 bases. In DNA, the CDR3 is TGTGCCAGCAGTTTAGGGGGCTCGGTCGGTGAAAAACTGTTTTTT. Amino acids: CASSLGGSVGEKLFF.

The chain combines TRBV5-4 with TRBJ1-3; no clear D. Looked up from germline, CDR1 is SGHNT and CDR2 is YYREEE (reference sequence). Deletions cut 4 bases from V and 0 bases from J, with 14 bases between. The CDR3 length is 16 residues. The CDR3 DNA is TGTGCCAGCAGCGATCGAATAGGGAGCTCTGGAAACACCATATATTTT. Its translation: CASSDRIGSSGNTIYF.

The V call is TRBV3-1 (or the pseudogene TRBV3-2), the J call TRBJ2-2; D is unresolved. The germline gives CDR1 LGHDT, CDR2 YNNKEL (reference sequence). The CDR3 sequence is 14 residues long. Trimming took 0 bases from V and 6 from J, leaving 8 bases between them. This CDR3 is CASSQDYAAGELFF. The CDR3 DNA reads TGTGCCAGCAGCCAAGATTACGCAGCCGGGGAGCTGTTTTTT.

The chain employs TRBV28 and TRBJ1-5; 7 bases match TRBD1. This CDR3 is built from 14 residues. Germline CDR1 and CDR2: MDHEN and SYDVKM. Trimming at V came to 6 bases and at J to 7 bases, leaving 9 bases not matched to a gene. Here the CDR3 reads CASRGTGDSQPQHF. The CDR3 DNA reads as TGTGCCAGCAGGGGGACGGGGGACAGCCAGCCCCAGCATTTT.

This clone has only one observation. The chain combines TRBV6-2 or TRBV6-3 with TRBJ2-7, with 10 bases matching TRBD2. The CDR3 length is 16 residues. The V segment lost 2 bases and the J segment 4 bases; nucleotides outside the gene matches: 8. Germline V gene data show CDR1 as MNHEY and CDR2 as SVGEGT. The CDR3 DNA sequence: TGTGCCAGCAGTTACGGAGGGACTAGCGCCAAATACGAGCAGTACTTC. Its protein product is CASSYGGTSAKYEQYF.

The chain links TRBV11-3 to TRBJ2-1, with D tentatively TRBD1 (6 bases). The germline CDR1 and CDR2 sequences are SGHNT and YENEEA. V lost 5 bases and J lost 3, with 14 bases in between. This CDR3 spans 15 amino acids. CDR3 protein: CASSQRAGVYNEQFF. The CDR3 DNA sequence: TGTGCCAGCAGCCAAAGGGCAGGGGTCTACAATGAGCAGTTCTTC.

In this sample, this clone turned up once. The gene calls are TRBV9 and TRBJ2-1; D might be TRBD1 or TRBD2, each matching 5 bases. This CDR3 has 15 amino acids. CDR1 is SGDLS and CDR2 is YYNGEE in the germline V gene. Trimming cost V 4 bases and J 0 bases, with 11 bases left between them. CDR3 loop: CASSPGPASYNEQFF. For the CDR3, the DNA is TGTGCCAGCAGCCCGGGGCCCGCCTCCTACAATGAGCAGTTCTTC.

V gene TRBV30 combines with J gene TRBJ1-1; D not certain. The CDR3 runs 12 residues. The germline V gene encodes CDR1 GTSNPN and CDR2 SVGIG (reference sequence). V lost 1 base and J lost 3, with 6 bases in between. This chain's CDR3 is CAWSEGYTEAFF. The DNA for the CDR3 is TGTGCCTGGAGTGAAGGTTACACTGAAGCTTTCTTT.

The CDR3 protein is CASSDRPGDGYGYTF. In nucleotides, the CDR3 is TGTGCCAGCAGTGATCGGCCAGGGGATGGCTATGGCTACACCTTC. The chain is built from TRBV25-1 and TRBJ1-2, with D possibly being TRBD1 (6 bases). There are 15 residues in the CDR3. Trimming took off 3 bases at V and 4 bases at J, with 15 bases between the two ends. The V gene's germline CDR1 is MGHDK and CDR2 SYGVNS.

This clone came up once. The chain uses TRBV19 and TRBJ1-2; maybe TRBD1 (5 bases). The CDR3 sequence is 16 residues long. Trimming cost V 7 bases and J 1 base, with 19 bases left between them. Germline CDR1 LNHDA, CDR2 SQIVND (reference sequence). The CDR3, as DNA: TGTGCCAGTAACCCCTCCGGGGGATCTTTTAACTATGGCTACACCTTC. It translates to CASNPSGGSFNYGYTF.

The chain recombines TRBV6-1 with TRBJ2-5, with 7 bases lining up with TRBD2. V shed 0 bases and J 4 bases; nucleotides not matched to a gene: 8. Germline V lookup: CDR1 MNHNS, CDR2 SASEGT. This CDR3 has 16 residues. CDR3 loop: CASSEAAGTTRETQYF. Written as DNA, the CDR3 is TGTGCCAGCAGTGAAGCAGCGGGGACTACCCGAGAGACCCAGTACTTC.

CDR3 protein: CASSPPTLYNEQFF. For the CDR3, the DNA is TGTGCCAGCTCACCACCGACACTCTACAATGAGCAGTTCTTC. The rearrangement joins TRBV18 to TRBJ2-1; no firm D call. The CDR3 contains 14 residues. Trimming pared 0 bases from V and 3 bases from J, leaving 6 bases between. The germline V gene has CDR1 KGHSH and CDR2 LQKENI.

This chain uses TRBV29-1 with TRBJ1-1; no clear D gene. This CDR3 region has 13 residues. Between the trimmed V and J ends, which lost 2 bases and 1 base, there was a span of 8 bases. CDR1 is SQVTM and CDR2 is ANQGSEA in the germline V gene. The CDR3 reads CSVERGPNTEAFF. In nucleotides, the CDR3 is TGCAGCGTTGAAAGAGGGCCGAACACTGAAGCTTTCTTT.

The chain couples TRBV19 to TRBJ2-7, with D possibly TRBD1 on 5 matching bases. V lost 4 bases and J 3 bases, leaving 7 bases between the germline ends. This CDR3 has 12 residues. CDR1 is LNHDA, CDR2 SQIVND, per germline (reference sequence). CDR3 sequence (DNA): TGTGCCAGTAGTACAGGGAACTACGAGCAGTACTTC. Translation gives CASSTGNYEQYF.

The V and J genes are TRBV4-2 and TRBJ2-3; a possible D gene is TRBD2 (6 bases). V was trimmed by 1 base and J by 2 bases, leaving 10 bases between them. Germline V gene lookup returns CDR1 LGHNA and CDR2 YNFKEQ. The CDR3 loop spans 15 amino acids. The CDR3 sequence is CASSQVGGSTDTQYF. For the CDR3, the DNA is TGTGCCAGCAGCCAAGTTGGAGGGTCCACAGATACGCAGTATTTT.

J is TRBJ1-2 and V is TRBV5-6; D ambiguous. Germline CDR1 SGHDT, CDR2 YYEEEE. V was clipped by 7 bases and J by 1 base, with 14 bases between them. The CDR3 is made up of 14 amino acids. Here the CDR3 reads CASLDYTVNYGYTF. The CDR3 nucleotides read TGTGCCAGCTTGGATTACACGGTTAACTATGGCTACACCTTC.

This clone has only one observation. The chain carries TRBV18 and TRBJ2-7; D is perhaps TRBD1 or TRBD2 (6 bases each). The V end lost 3 bases, the J end lost 5 bases, and 17 bases lay between the germline ends. Per the germline V gene, CDR1 is KGHSH and CDR2 is LQKENI. The CDR3 sequence is 15 residues long. Here the CDR3 DNA reads TGTGCCAGCTCACCGCCTACAGGGAGGAGCGACGAGCAGTACTTC. Translated, it gives CASSPPTGRSDEQYF.

The chain recombines TRBV5-4 with TRBJ1-4; TRBD1 might be the D (6 bases). In germline, CDR1 is SGHNT, CDR2 YYREEE (reference sequence). The CDR3 sequence is 15 residues long. V was trimmed by 6 bases and J by 5 bases, leaving 17 bases between them. For the CDR3, the DNA is TGTGCCAGCAACGAACCGGGACAAGAAAATGAAAAACTGTTTTTT. Translated: CASNEPGQENEKLFF.

V is TRBV7-2 and J is TRBJ1-2; TRBD1 might be the D (5 bases). The CDR3 extends over 11 amino acids. V dropped 5 bases and J dropped 10 bases, with 11 bases sitting between them. From germline, CDR1 is SGHTA and CDR2 FQGNSA. The CDR3 bases are TGTGCCAGCAGCCCCGGGGGTCTCTACACCTTC. Encoded protein: CASSPGGLYTF.

This sequence joins TRBV2 and TRBJ2-2; 7 nucleotides match TRBD1. The ends lost 6 bases at V and 5 bases at J; junction bases unmatched: 3. This CDR3 is 13 amino acids long. CDR1 is SNHLY, CDR2 FYNNEI, per germline. CDR3 loop: CASRTGATGELFF. CDR3 bases: TGTGCCAGCAGAACAGGGGCGACCGGGGAGCTGTTTTTT.